This section outlines one T cell receptor (beta chain) sequence together with its context. The entry originates in a study of shared clonotypes between healthy human individuals. CDR1 SGHVS and CDR2 FQNEAQ come from the germline V gene. This CDR3 comprises 15 residues. With 5 bases clipped from V and 6 bases from J, the junction kept 10 bases outside the gene matches. This was a deep-level run. Sequencing was performed with immunoSEQ multiplex PCR; in TCRdb, only in-frame clones are kept and a portion is missing. This table has roughly 500,000 clones, 70% to 80% appearing once. The chain uses TRBV7-8 and TRBJ2-1, with 7 bases that match TRBD2. This TCR derives from a woman aged 40 to 50 in good health. Some clones in this sample may be carry-over from other donors' samples. The sample taken for sequencing was PBMCs. CDR3 in DNA: TGTGCCAGCAGCCTTGATGAGCGGGGTGGCAATGAGCAGTTCTTC. It specifies CASSLDERGGNEQFF. The variable domain in full, with the rest retrieved from reference TRBV7-8 and TRBJ2-1, is GAGVSQSPRYKVAKRGQDVALRCDPISGHVSLFWYQQALGQGPEFLTYFQNEAQLDKSGLPSDRFFAERPEGSVSTLKIQRTQQEDSAVYLCASSLDERGGNEQFFGPGTRLTVL.